This record concerns one TCR beta chain sequence. Its specific antigen is unknown. No much larger clone exists at a distance of one base, and base qualities are not known. The data belong to a study of type 1 regulatory T cells (dated by TCRdb to about 2021). Study-level background: The study characterized an in vitro protocol that generated a Tr1-enriched, alloantigen-specific CD4 T cell product named T-allo10. T-allo10 was being evaluated clinically in patients with hematological malignancies who were receiving allogeneic hematopoietic stem cell transplantation.

From the cysteine up to the phenylalanine, the CDR3 has a length of 15 residues. Here the CDR3 DNA is all that survives: 45 bases in frame from base 1. Trimmed from V: 1 base; trimmed from J: 5 bases; junction bases lacking a gene match: 6. Per the germline V gene, KGHSH is the CDR1 and LQKENI is the CDR2. Instrument on record: Illumina MiSeq. Through fastp at Q25 and MiXCR, TCRdb rebuilt clones from the public reads, retaining in-frame beta chains. Each CDR3 protein gets just one entry, which takes the most common genes and DNA from the rows behind it. This sample comprises roughly 67,000 distinct CDR3 sequences, around 68% of them detected only once. The top ten hold about 8% of the sample. T-allo10 cells derived from donors were reported to be host alloantigen-specific and anergic, and to suppress in an alloantigen-specific manner.

The sequence was obtained from a human donor in good health. The sequence is built from TRBV18 and TRBJ2-3, with 7 bases matching TRBD1. Sequenced input: cultured T cells, either the whole culture or a sorted T cell fraction (not recorded which). This specimen's cell subset or site label, interpreted: Tr1-enriched cell product generated in vitro against host alloantigens. The CDR3 protein is CASSPLRQGGDTQYF. The DNA is TGTGCCAGCTCACCACTCCGACAGGGCGGAGATACGCAGTATTTT. This CDR3, with the reference TRBV18 and TRBJ2-3 proteins standing in past its ends, gives the full variable domain NAGVMQNPRHLVRRRGQEARLRCSPMKGHSHVYWYRQLPEEGLKFMVYLQKENIIDESGMPKERFSAEFPKEGPSILRIQQVVRGDSAAYFCASSPLRQGGDTQYFGPGTRLTVL.